Listed below are T cell receptor beta chains from one sample, sequenced in a study of CD8 T cells in ankylosing spondylitis. In TCRdb, the 5' RACE reads were re-called with MiXCR into one record per CDR3 protein. There are roughly 700,000 distinct CDR3 sequences in the sample; around 19% occur only once, and around a fifth lies in the top ten. Sequenced: blood, either unsorted or a sorted T cell fraction (not recorded which). All receptors come from a male donor with ankylosing spondylitis. CDR3s leave out the opening cysteine and the closing phenylalanine or tryptophan.

V gene: TRBV5-1; J gene: TRBJ1-2; CDR3 protein: ASSSDPGNYGYT
V gene: TRBV4-1; J gene: TRBJ2-7; CDR3 protein: ASSRGIATAEQY
V gene: TRBV12-3/TRBV12-4; J gene: TRBJ1-6; CDR3 protein: ASSSQGLNSPLH
V gene: TRBV15; J gene: TRBJ2-7; CDR3 protein: ATSRDLGEQY
V gene: TRBV6-1; J gene: TRBJ2-4; CDR3 protein: ASQGGGGKNIQY
V gene: TRBV3-1; J gene: TRBJ2-3; CDR3 protein: ASSPRQTLSTDTQY
V gene: TRBV20-1; J gene: TRBJ2-7; CDR3 protein: SARGRDYEQY
V gene: TRBV12-3/TRBV12-4; J gene: TRBJ1-5; CDR3 protein: ASSKILVQQDQPQH
V gene: TRBV4-1; J gene: TRBJ2-2; CDR3 protein: ASRTDYTGELF
V gene: TRBV6-5; J gene: TRBJ1-4; CDR3 protein: ASSYFRGGRYEKLF
V gene: TRBV9; J gene: TRBJ1-5; CDR3 protein: ASSVVRGRDQPQH
V gene: TRBV11-2; J gene: TRBJ2-2; CDR3 protein: ASSLGGPGGTGELF
V gene: TRBV29-1; J gene: TRBJ2-5; CDR3 protein: SVEWGFGETQY
V gene: TRBV7-9; J gene: TRBJ2-4; CDR3 protein: ASSLSGAVKNIQY
V gene: TRBV7-9; J gene: TRBJ2-7; CDR3 protein: ASSPGLVYEQY
V gene: TRBV5-1; J gene: TRBJ1-2; CDR3 protein: ASSPDGLPNYGYT
V gene: TRBV24-1; J gene: TRBJ2-3; CDR3 protein: ATNDRGRDTQY
V gene: TRBV5-6; J gene: TRBJ2-1; CDR3 protein: ASSLGAGGPDEQF
V gene: TRBV12-3/TRBV12-4; J gene: TRBJ1-2; CDR3 protein: ASSSRQGDGYGYT
V gene: TRBV2; J gene: TRBJ1-6; CDR3 protein: ASTEETGRNSPLH
V gene: TRBV5-1; J gene: TRBJ2-7; CDR3 protein: ASSWGWTSGRRDEQY
V gene: TRBV7-9; J gene: TRBJ1-5; CDR3 protein: ASSFQGFNQPQH
V gene: TRBV5-1; J gene: TRBJ2-3; CDR3 protein: ASSSRLAGGPMVDTQY
V gene: TRBV20-1; J gene: TRBJ2-3; CDR3 protein: SARDLMVDTQY
V gene: TRBV3-1; J gene: TRBJ1-2; CDR3 protein: ASSPRGQGYT
V gene: TRBV18; J gene: TRBJ2-2; CDR3 protein: ASSPYQGRAGELF
V gene: TRBV6-1; J gene: TRBJ2-3; CDR3 protein: ASTGPDRPETDTQY
V gene: TRBV12-3/TRBV12-4; J gene: TRBJ2-5; CDR3 protein: ASSPPGLAGVGTQY
V gene: TRBV10-3; J gene: TRBJ2-7; CDR3 protein: AISEGTSGAGEQY
V gene: TRBV5-6; J gene: TRBJ2-5; CDR3 protein: ASSLGDYQETQY
V gene: TRBV7-9; J gene: TRBJ2-7; CDR3 protein: ASSVTSSNYEQY
V gene: TRBV12-3/TRBV12-4; J gene: TRBJ1-2; CDR3 protein: ASSLGVGRGYT
V gene: TRBV6-2/TRBV6-3; J gene: TRBJ2-2; CDR3 protein: ASSRGTRELF